The clone carrying this TCR beta chain was seen just once. Germline CDR1 SGHRS, CDR2 YFSETQ. This CDR3 contains 14 residues. The V end was cut by 5 bases, the J end by 1 base, with 13 bases between. This entry belongs to a study of blood T cell repertoires in COVID-19. Across the study: Acute and convalescent COVID-19 specimens originated in the United States, Italy and Spain. Sources were T cells, B-cell-depleted T cells, or PBMCs; the material itself was cDNA or gDNA.

Original processing methods: Using reference gene primer amplification, nucleated cell counts were estimated. The data were produced by immunoSEQ multiplex PCR, yet TCRdb's version contains in-frame clones alone and is incomplete. For V, J and clone size, that table is used; D and trimming come from the DNA. The repertoire has approximately 220,000 clones, roughly nine tenths of them found once; the top ten carry over 2%. This chain uses TRBV5-1 with TRBJ2-7; tentative D call: TRBD1 (5 bases). The sequenced material came from peripheral blood. This TCR was recovered from a woman aged 45 to 65 with acute or convalescent COVID-19. The CDR3 nucleotides are TGCGCCAGCAGGGAATCAGGGAATTCCTACGAGCAGTACTTC. Translation: CASRESGNSYEQYF.